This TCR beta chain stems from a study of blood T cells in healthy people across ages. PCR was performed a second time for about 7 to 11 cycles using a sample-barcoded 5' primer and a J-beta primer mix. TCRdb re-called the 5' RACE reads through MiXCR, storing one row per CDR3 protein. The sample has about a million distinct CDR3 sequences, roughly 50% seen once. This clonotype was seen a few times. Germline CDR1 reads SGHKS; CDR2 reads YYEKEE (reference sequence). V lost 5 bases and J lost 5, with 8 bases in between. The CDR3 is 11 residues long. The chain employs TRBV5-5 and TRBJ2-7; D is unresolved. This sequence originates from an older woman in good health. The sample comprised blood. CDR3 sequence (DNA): TGTGCCAGCAGGGCCCTCCACGAGCAGTACTTC. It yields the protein CASRALHEQYF.